This is a list of T cell receptor beta chains from one sample in a study of blood T cell repertoires in COVID-19. Only in-frame clones appear in the TCRdb table, and some are missing; sequencing was by immunoSEQ multiplex PCR. The sample carries around 100,000 clones, about 85% recorded once. The sequenced sample was peripheral blood. The receptor set was obtained from a man aged 35-49 years with acute or convalescent COVID-19. CDR3s include the opening cysteine and the closing phenylalanine or tryptophan. Each record gives: V gene, clone size, D gene, J gene, CDR3 DNA, CDR3 protein. A D gene is named only where the DNA matches it firmly. The size field is filled for only some rows; it gives once, few, many or a size class.

V gene: TRBV28; clone size: NA; D gene: TRBD2; J gene: TRBJ2-5; CDR3 DNA: TGTGCCAGCAGTTTTCGGAGCGGGAGTGAGACCCAGTACTTC; CDR3 protein: CASSFRSGSETQYF
V gene: TRBV29-1; clone size: NA; D gene: TRBD1; J gene: TRBJ2-5; CDR3 DNA: TGCAGCGTTGCACGGGACAGGGGGATCCAAGAGACCCAGTACTTC; CDR3 protein: CSVARDRGIQETQYF
V gene: TRBV5-5; clone size: NA; D gene: TRBD1; J gene: TRBJ2-6; CDR3 DNA: TGTGCCAGCACCCACAGGACAGGGGTCAAGTCTGGGGCCAACGTCCTGACTTTC; CDR3 protein: CASTHRTGVKSGANVLTF
V gene: TRBV12-3/TRBV12-4; clone size: few; D gene: NA; J gene: TRBJ1-1; CDR3 DNA: TGTGCCAGCAGCCTAGGCCGGGAACGAGCTTTCTTT; CDR3 protein: CASSLGRERAFF
V gene: TRBV28; clone size: NA; D gene: TRBD2; J gene: TRBJ2-5; CDR3 DNA: TGTGCCAGCAGACCTAGCGGGAGCGGCGAGACCCAGTACTTC; CDR3 protein: CASRPSGSGETQYF
V gene: TRBV5-3; clone size: NA; D gene: NA; J gene: TRBJ2-1; CDR3 DNA: TGTGCCAGAAGTTTGACAGCCTCCTACAATGAGCAGTTCTTC; CDR3 protein: CARSLTASYNEQFF
V gene: TRBV28; clone size: NA; D gene: NA; J gene: TRBJ2-4; CDR3 DNA: TGTGCCAGCAGTTTATCCGGGACACCCGGGCTTAACATTCAGTACTTC; CDR3 protein: CASSLSGTPGLNIQYF
V gene: TRBV19; clone size: NA; D gene: NA; J gene: TRBJ1-5; CDR3 DNA: TGTGCTGGGCAGGCTCAGCCCCAGCATTTT; CDR3 protein: CAGQAQPQHF
V gene: TRBV14; clone size: NA; D gene: NA; J gene: TRBJ2-5; CDR3 DNA: TGTGCCAGCAGCCAAGAAGACAGGCTGTACCAAGAGACCCAGTACTTC; CDR3 protein: CASSQEDRLYQETQYF
V gene: TRBV4-2; clone size: NA; D gene: NA; J gene: TRBJ2-7; CDR3 DNA: TGTGCCAGCAGCCAAGTTGGGCAGGGATCCTACGAGCAGTACTTC; CDR3 protein: CASSQVGQGSYEQYF
V gene: TRBV7-9; clone size: NA; D gene: TRBD1; J gene: TRBJ1-2; CDR3 DNA: TGTGCCAGCAGCTGGACAGGGGATGGCTACACCTTC; CDR3 protein: CASSWTGDGYTF
V gene: TRBV2; clone size: NA; D gene: NA; J gene: TRBJ1-6; CDR3 DNA: TGTGCCAGCGTATCAGCCCAGGGTTCACCCCTCCACTTT; CDR3 protein: CASVSAQGSPLHF
V gene: TRBV18; clone size: NA; D gene: NA; J gene: TRBJ2-7; CDR3 DNA: TGTGCCAGCTCACCCACGCAAGGGGCCGAGCAGTACTTC; CDR3 protein: CASSPTQGAEQYF
V gene: TRBV28; clone size: NA; D gene: TRBD1; J gene: TRBJ2-5; CDR3 DNA: TGTGCCAGCAGTTTACTATCGACAGGGTCCCCAGAGACCCAGTACTTC; CDR3 protein: CASSLLSTGSPETQYF
V gene: TRBV6-5; clone size: NA; D gene: NA; J gene: TRBJ2-7; CDR3 DNA: TGTGCCAGCAGTTACTCGAACCTACCGGGGGAGCAGTACTTC; CDR3 protein: CASSYSNLPGEQYF
V gene: TRBV12-3/TRBV12-4; clone size: few; D gene: NA; J gene: TRBJ1-2; CDR3 DNA: TGTGCCAGCAGTCCCTCTGCAGGGATTGGCTACACCTTC; CDR3 protein: CASSPSAGIGYTF
V gene: TRBV7-2; clone size: NA; D gene: TRBD2; J gene: TRBJ2-2; CDR3 DNA: TGTGCCAGCAGCTTAGAAACTAGCGGGGGACCGCGAGGGGAGCTGTTTTTT; CDR3 protein: CASSLETSGGPRGELFF
V gene: TRBV5-1; clone size: once; D gene: TRBD1; J gene: TRBJ2-5; CDR3 DNA: TGCGCCAGCAGCCGGGACAGGTCTGAGACCCAGTACTTC; CDR3 protein: CASSRDRSETQYF
V gene: TRBV2; clone size: NA; D gene: NA; J gene: TRBJ1-2; CDR3 DNA: TGTGCCAGCAGTGTCGAGGTTAACTATGGCTACACCTTC; CDR3 protein: CASSVEVNYGYTF
V gene: TRBV4-3; clone size: NA; D gene: NA; J gene: TRBJ2-7; CDR3 DNA: TGCGCCAGCAGCCAAGAACTAGGGGGACCCTACGAGCAGTACTTC; CDR3 protein: CASSQELGGPYEQYF
V gene: TRBV7-2; clone size: NA; D gene: NA; J gene: TRBJ1-2; CDR3 DNA: TGTGCCAGCAGTGTAGCGATCGGAAACTATGGCTACACCTTC; CDR3 protein: CASSVAIGNYGYTF
V gene: TRBV6-5; clone size: NA; D gene: NA; J gene: TRBJ1-4; CDR3 DNA: TGTGCCAGCAGCCTCGGGACGGGGGGTGAAAAACTGTTTTTT; CDR3 protein: CASSLGTGGEKLFF
V gene: TRBV5-1; clone size: NA; D gene: NA; J gene: TRBJ1-1; CDR3 DNA: TGCGCCAGCAGCTCCTCCACAGGGTTTGGCACTGAAGCTTTCTTT; CDR3 protein: CASSSSTGFGTEAFF
V gene: TRBV18; clone size: NA; D gene: NA; J gene: TRBJ2-1; CDR3 DNA: TGTGCCAGCTCAGGAGACTGGGACAATGAGCAGTTCTTC; CDR3 protein: CASSGDWDNEQFF
V gene: TRBV7-8; clone size: NA; D gene: TRBD1; J gene: TRBJ1-3; CDR3 DNA: TGTGCCAGCAGCCATATGACAGGGGGAGGCTCTGGAAACACCATATATTTT; CDR3 protein: CASSHMTGGGSGNTIYF
V gene: TRBV30; clone size: NA; D gene: TRBD1; J gene: TRBJ2-7; CDR3 DNA: TGTGCCTGGAGGGGAACAGGGGGCTACGAGCAGTACTTC; CDR3 protein: CAWRGTGGYEQYF
V gene: TRBV27; clone size: NA; D gene: NA; J gene: TRBJ2-2; CDR3 DNA: TGTGCCAGCAGTTTACTGAACACCGGGGAGCTGTTTTTT; CDR3 protein: CASSLLNTGELFF
V gene: TRBV6-5; clone size: NA; D gene: TRBD2; J gene: TRBJ2-3; CDR3 DNA: TGTGCCAGCAGTTCTAGCGGGAGGCGAGGCACAGATACGCAGTATTTT; CDR3 protein: CASSSSGRRGTDTQYF
V gene: TRBV7-2; clone size: NA; D gene: NA; J gene: TRBJ2-2; CDR3 DNA: TGTGCCAGCAGCTTAGTACAGAACACCGGGGAGCTGTTTTTT; CDR3 protein: CASSLVQNTGELFF
V gene: TRBV5-1; clone size: NA; D gene: TRBD1; J gene: TRBJ1-4; CDR3 DNA: TGCGCCAGCAGCCCGGGGACAGGGGCGTCTAATGAAAAACTGTTTTTT; CDR3 protein: CASSPGTGASNEKLFF
V gene: TRBV7-9; clone size: NA; D gene: NA; J gene: TRBJ2-5; CDR3 DNA: TGTGCCAGCAGCTTAGAAGCGGCCCAAGAGACCCAGTACTTC; CDR3 protein: CASSLEAAQETQYF
V gene: TRBV5-3; clone size: NA; D gene: TRBD1; J gene: TRBJ1-5; CDR3 DNA: TGTGCCAGAAGCAAACCCAGACAGGGCAGACCTAGCAATCAGCCCCAGCATTTT; CDR3 protein: CARSKPRQGRPSNQPQHF